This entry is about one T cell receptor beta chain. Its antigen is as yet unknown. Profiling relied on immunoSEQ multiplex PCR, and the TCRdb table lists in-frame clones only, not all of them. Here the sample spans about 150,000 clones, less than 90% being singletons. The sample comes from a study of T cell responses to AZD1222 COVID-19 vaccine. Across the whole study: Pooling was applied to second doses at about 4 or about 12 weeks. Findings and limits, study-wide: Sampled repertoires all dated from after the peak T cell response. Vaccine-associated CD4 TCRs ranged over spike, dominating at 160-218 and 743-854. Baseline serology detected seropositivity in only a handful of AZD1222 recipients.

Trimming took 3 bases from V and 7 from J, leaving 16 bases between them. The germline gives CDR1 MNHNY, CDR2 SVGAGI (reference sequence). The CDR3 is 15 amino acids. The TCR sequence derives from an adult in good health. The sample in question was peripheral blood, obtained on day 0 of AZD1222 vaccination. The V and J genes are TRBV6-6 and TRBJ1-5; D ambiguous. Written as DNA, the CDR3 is TGTGCCAGCAGTTATGAACGGGCCGTCGGGCAGCCCCAGCATTTT. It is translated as CASSYERAVGQPQHF.